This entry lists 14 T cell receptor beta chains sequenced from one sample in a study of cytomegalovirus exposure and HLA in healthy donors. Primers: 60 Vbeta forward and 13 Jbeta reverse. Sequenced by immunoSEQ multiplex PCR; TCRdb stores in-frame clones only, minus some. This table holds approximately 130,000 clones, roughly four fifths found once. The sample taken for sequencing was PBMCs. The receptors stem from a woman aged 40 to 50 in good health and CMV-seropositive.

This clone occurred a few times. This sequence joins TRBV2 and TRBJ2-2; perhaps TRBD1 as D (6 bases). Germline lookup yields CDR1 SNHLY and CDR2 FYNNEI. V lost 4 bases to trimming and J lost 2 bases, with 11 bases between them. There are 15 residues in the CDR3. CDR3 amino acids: CASSGAGVNTGELFF. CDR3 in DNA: TGTGCCAGCAGTGGAGCAGGGGTTAACACCGGGGAGCTGTTTTTT.

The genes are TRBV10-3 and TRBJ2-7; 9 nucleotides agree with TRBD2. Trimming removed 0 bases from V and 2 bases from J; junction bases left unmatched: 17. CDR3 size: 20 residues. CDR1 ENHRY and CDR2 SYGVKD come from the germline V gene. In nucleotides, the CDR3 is TGTGCCATCAGTGAGTCGGAAGCGGGGGGCTTCCAGACCTTCGCCTACGAGCAGTACTTC. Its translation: CAISESEAGGFQTFAYEQYF.

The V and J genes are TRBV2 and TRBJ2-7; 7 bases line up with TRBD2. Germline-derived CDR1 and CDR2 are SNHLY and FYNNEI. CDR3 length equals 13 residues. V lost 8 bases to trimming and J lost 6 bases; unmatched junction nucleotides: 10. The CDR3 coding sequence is TGTGCCAGCCGAGGGGACTATGGACCCGAGCAGTACTTC. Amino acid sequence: CASRGDYGPEQYF.

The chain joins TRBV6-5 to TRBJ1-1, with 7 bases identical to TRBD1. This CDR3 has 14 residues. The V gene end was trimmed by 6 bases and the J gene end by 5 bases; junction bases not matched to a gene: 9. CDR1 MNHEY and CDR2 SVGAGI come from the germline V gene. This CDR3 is CASSLRQGGTEAFF. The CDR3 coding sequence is TGTGCCAGCAGCCTCAGACAGGGTGGGACTGAAGCTTTCTTT.

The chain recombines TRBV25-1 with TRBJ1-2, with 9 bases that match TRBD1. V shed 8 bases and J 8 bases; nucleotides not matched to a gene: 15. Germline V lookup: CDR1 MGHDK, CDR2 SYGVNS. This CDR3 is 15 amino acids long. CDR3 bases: TGTGCCAGCGGACTGGGACAGGGATCCCTCAGAGGCTACACCTTC. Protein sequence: CASGLGQGSLRGYTF.

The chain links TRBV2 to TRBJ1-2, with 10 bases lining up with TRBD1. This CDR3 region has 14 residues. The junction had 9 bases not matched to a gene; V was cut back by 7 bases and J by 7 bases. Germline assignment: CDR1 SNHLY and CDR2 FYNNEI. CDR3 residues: CASTSGTGDFGYTF. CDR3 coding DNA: TGTGCCAGCACTTCCGGGACAGGGGATTTTGGCTACACCTTC.

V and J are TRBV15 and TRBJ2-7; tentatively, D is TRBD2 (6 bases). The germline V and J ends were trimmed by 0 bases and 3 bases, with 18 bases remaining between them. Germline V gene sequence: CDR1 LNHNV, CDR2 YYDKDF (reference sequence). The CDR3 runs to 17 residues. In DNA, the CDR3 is TGTGCCACCAGCAGAGATGGGGTTGGAGGGAAAGGCTACGAGCAGTACTTC. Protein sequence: CATSRDGVGGKGYEQYF.

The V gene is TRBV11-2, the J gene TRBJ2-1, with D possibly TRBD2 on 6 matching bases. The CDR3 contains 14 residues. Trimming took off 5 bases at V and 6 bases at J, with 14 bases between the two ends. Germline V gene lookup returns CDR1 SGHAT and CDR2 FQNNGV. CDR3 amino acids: CASSLGVAANEQFF. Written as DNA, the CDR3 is TGTGCCAGCAGCCTCGGAGTAGCGGCCAATGAGCAGTTCTTC.

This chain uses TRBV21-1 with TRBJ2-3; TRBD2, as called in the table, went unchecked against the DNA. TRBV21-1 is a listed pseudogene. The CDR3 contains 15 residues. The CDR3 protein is CASSQRGGSTDTQYF. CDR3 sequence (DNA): TGTGCCAGCTCTCAGCGGGGGGGCAGCACAGATACGCAGTATTTT.

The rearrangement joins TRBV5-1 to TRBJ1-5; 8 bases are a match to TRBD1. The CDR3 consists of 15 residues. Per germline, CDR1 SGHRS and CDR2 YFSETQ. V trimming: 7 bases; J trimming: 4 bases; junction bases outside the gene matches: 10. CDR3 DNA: TGCGCCAGCGCCGAAACGACAGGGGAAAATCAGCCCCAGCATTTT. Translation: CASAETTGENQPQHF.

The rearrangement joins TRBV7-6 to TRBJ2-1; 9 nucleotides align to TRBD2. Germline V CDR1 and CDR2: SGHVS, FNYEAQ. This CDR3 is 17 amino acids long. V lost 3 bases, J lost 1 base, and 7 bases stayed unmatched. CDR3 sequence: CASSLDRTSESYNEQFF. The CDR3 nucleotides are TGTGCCAGCAGCTTGGACCGGACTAGCGAGTCCTACAATGAGCAGTTCTTC.

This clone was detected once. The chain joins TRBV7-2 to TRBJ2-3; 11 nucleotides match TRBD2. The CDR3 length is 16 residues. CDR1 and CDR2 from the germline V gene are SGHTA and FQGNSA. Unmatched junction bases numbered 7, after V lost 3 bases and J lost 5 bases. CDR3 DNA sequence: TGTGCCAGCAGCTTTGTAGCGGGAGGGGTAGTAGATACGCAGTATTTT. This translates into CASSFVAGGVVDTQYF.

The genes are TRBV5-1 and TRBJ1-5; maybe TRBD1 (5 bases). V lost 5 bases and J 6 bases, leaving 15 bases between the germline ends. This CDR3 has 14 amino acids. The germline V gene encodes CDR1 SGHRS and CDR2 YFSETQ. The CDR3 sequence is CASSLGQVGQPQHF. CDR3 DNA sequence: TGCGCCAGCAGTCTTGGACAAGTAGGTCAGCCCCAGCATTTT.

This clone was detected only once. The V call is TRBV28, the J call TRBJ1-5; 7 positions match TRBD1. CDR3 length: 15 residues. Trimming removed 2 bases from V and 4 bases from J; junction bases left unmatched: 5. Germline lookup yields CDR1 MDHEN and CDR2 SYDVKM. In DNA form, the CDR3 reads TGTGCCAGCAGTTTAAGCGACAGGGCAAATCAGCCCCAGCATTTT. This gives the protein CASSLSDRANQPQHF.